The 9 T cell receptor beta chains below come from one sample, sequenced in a study of shared clonotypes between healthy human individuals. Sequencing used immunoSEQ multiplex PCR; TCRdb keeps in-frame clones, though not all of them. Among 2 million to 2.5 million clones listed, roughly 91% were seen once. Naive CD8 cells lacked CD45RO, underwent positive selection for CCR7 and left out terminally differentiated effector memory CD45RA+ cells. The sequenced sample consisted of naive CD8+ T cells from PBMCs. These receptor sequences come from a young man in good health. Some clones in this sample may be carry-over from other donors' samples.

The genes are TRBV30 and TRBJ2-7; D ambiguous. CDR3 length: 15 residues. Deletions cut 2 bases from V and 0 bases from J, with 14 bases between. Germline loops: CDR1 GTSNPN, CDR2 SVGIG (reference sequence). CDR3 sequence reads: CAWSPRTRSSYEQYF. The CDR3 region has the DNA TGTGCCTGGAGTCCCCGGACGAGAAGCTCCTACGAGCAGTACTTC.

This chain joins TRBV9 and TRBJ2-3; TRBD2 matches at 8 bases. V was clipped by 3 bases and J by 0 bases; unmatched bases: 6. CDR3 length: 16 amino acids. Germline V gives CDR1 SGDLS, CDR2 YYNGEE. The CDR3 loop is CASSAASGSSTDTQYF. The CDR3 coding sequence is TGTGCCAGCAGCGCCGCTAGCGGGTCAAGCACAGATACGCAGTATTTT.

V usage is TRBV14 and J usage is TRBJ2-7; TRBD2 aligns across 8 bases. The J segment lost 3 bases and the V segment lost 4 bases, leaving 14 bases of the junction unmatched. This CDR3 is built from 17 residues. The germline V gene encodes CDR1 SGHDN and CDR2 FVKESK. The CDR3 sequence: CASSPFLIAGFIYEQYF. CDR3 DNA sequence: TGTGCCAGCAGCCCCTTCCTTATAGCGGGATTCATCTACGAGCAGTACTTC. The variable domain in full, with the rest retrieved from reference TRBV14 and TRBJ2-7, is EAGVTQFPSHSVIEKGQTVTLRCDPISGHDNLYWYRRVMGKEIKFLLHFVKESKQDESGMPNNRFLAERTGGTYSTLKVQPAELEDSGVYFCASSPFLIAGFIYEQYFGPGTRLTVT.

This rearrangement joins TRBV30 to TRBJ1-2, with a weak D call TRBD1 (6 bases). Germline V gene data show CDR1 as GTSNPN and CDR2 as SVGIG (reference sequence). The V gene lost 4 bases and the J gene lost 0 bases, with 15 bases spanning the gap. This CDR3 has 15 residues. DNA for the CDR3: TGTGCCTGGATAGTGACAGGCCCAGCTAACTATGGCTACACCTTC. Translating gives CAWIVTGPANYGYTF. Looking up the rest from reference TRBV30 and TRBJ1-2 gives the full variable domain: SQTIHQWPATLVQPVGSPLSLECTVEGTSNPNLYWYRQAAGRGLQLLFYSVGIGQISSEVPQNLSASRPQDRQFILSSKKLLLSDSGFYLCAWIVTGPANYGYTFGSGTRLTVV.

The chain has TRBV28 and TRBJ2-1; 11 bases are a match to TRBD2. The CDR3 extends over 16 amino acids. In germline, CDR1 is MDHEN, CDR2 SYDVKM. V was clipped by 4 bases and J by 7 bases; unmatched bases: 9. The CDR3 DNA reads TGTGCCAGCAGTTGGGGACTAGCGGAGGGGCCTAATGAGCAGTTCTTC. Translated: CASSWGLAEGPNEQFF. Complete variable domain (other parts from reference TRBV28 and TRBJ2-1): DVKVTQSSRYLVKRTGEKVFLECVQDMDHENMFWYRQDPGLGLRLIYFSYDVKMKEKGDIPEGYSVSREKKERFSLILESASTNQTSMYLCASSWGLAEGPNEQFFGPGTRLTVL.

The rearrangement uses TRBV7-3 and TRBJ2-1, with a tentative D call TRBD1 (5 bases). The ends were cut back, 5 bases at V and 6 bases at J, with 29 bases in the middle. The CDR3 is 19 amino acids. Germline loops: CDR1 SGHTA, CDR2 FQGTGA. For the CDR3, the DNA is TGTGCCAGCAGCCTTAGGGCGTTGGGGCTTATCGGGTTCTCCAATGAGCAGTTCTTC. Its protein is CASSLRALGLIGFSNEQFF.

The chain has TRBV5-1 and TRBJ2-7; D may be TRBD1 or TRBD2 (5 bases each). V was trimmed by 5 bases and J by 7 bases, leaving 16 bases between them. Germline V gene sequence: CDR1 SGHRS, CDR2 YFSETQ. There are 13 residues in the CDR3. The CDR3 sequence is CASRAGPSGEQYF. The CDR3 coding sequence is TGCGCCAGCAGAGCAGGGCCCTCGGGGGAGCAGTACTTC.

The V and J genes are TRBV2 and TRBJ1-2, with 7 positions matching TRBD1. Losses at the gene ends were 10 bases for V and 4 bases for J; bases not matched to a gene: 9. CDR3 length: 13 amino acids. Germline V gives CDR1 SNHLY, CDR2 FYNNEI. The DNA of the CDR3 is TGTGCCACGACGACAGGGTTGTTCTATGGCTACACCTTC. It encodes CATTTGLFYGYTF.

The rearrangement uses TRBV10-2 and TRBJ2-1; D is uncertain. The CDR3 runs to 13 residues. Per germline, CDR1 WSHSY and CDR2 SAAADI. The ends were cut back, 3 bases at V and 6 bases at J, with 9 bases in the middle. The CDR3 loop is CASSDRSSNEQFF. In DNA form, the CDR3 reads TGCGCCAGCAGTGATCGGAGCTCCAATGAGCAGTTCTTC.